The T cell receptor beta chain described here comes from a study of T cell responses to AZD1222 COVID-19 vaccine. This clone was found once. The target antigen is unknown. Method: immunoSEQ multiplex PCR; TCRdb's copy keeps in-frame clones and lacks some. The sample shows about 140,000 clones, around 90% of them seen only once. Study-wide points: The study found vaccine-associated CD4 TCRs spanning spike, dominant at 160-218 and 743-854.

Germline V gives CDR1 SGDLS, CDR2 YYNGEE. V lost 3 bases, J lost 3 bases, and 8 bases lay in between. The CDR3 has 13 residues. The receptor was derived from an adult in good health. This chain uses TRBV9 with TRBJ2-3; D is uncertain. Here the sequenced sample was peripheral blood, taken on day 0 of AZD1222 vaccination. The CDR3 nucleotides are TGTGCCAGCAGCGCCCGGACGACAGATACGCAGTATTTT. It specifies CASSARTTDTQYF.